This T cell receptor beta chain was documented in a study of blood T cell repertoires in COVID-19 (dated by TCRdb to about 2020). The study in broad terms: Samples covering the acute and convalescent phases of COVID-19 were provided by collaborators in the United States, Italy and Spain. The material from the prospective study consisted of cDNA or gDNA derived from T cells, B-cell-depleted T cells, or PBMCs. The dataset comprised deeply sampled blood TCRbeta repertoires from subjects exposed to, actively infected with, or recovered from COVID-19. A freely available public database, intended as a resource for researchers studying the immune response to SARS-CoV-2, is where the repertoires were released. Samples came from the ongoing ImmuneRACE study (first 160 participants) plus 1,254 subjects from 6 global collaborators. A de-identified subject ID, COVID-19 status, age in years and sex were almost always included in the sample metadata. Where available, HLA class I and class II types were obtained from metadata supplied by the sample provider rather than from assay-based typing. On the study overall, not on this receptor specifically: How much clinical and demographic metadata was included differed by source and by participant, and the metadata was provided uncurated.

The cysteine opens and the phenylalanine closes a CDR3 of 17 amino acids. Here the CDR3 DNA is all that survives: 51 bases in frame from base 1. Looking up the germline V gene (reference sequence) yields CDR1 MNHEY and CDR2 SMNVEV. Clipping removes 5 bases from V and 9 bases from J, with 18 as the unmatched junction base count. The collaborating institutions used their own protocols to collect whole blood in K2EDTA tubes. For TCRbeta analysis, collaborators shipped samples in one of three forms: frozen whole blood, isolated PBMCs, or DNA extracted from either of those sample types. TCRbeta CDR3 regions were amplified from genomic DNA by means of the immunoSEQ Assay, a bias-controlled multiplex PCR. As for the authors' bioinformatics: Within the assay, amplification of reference gene primers was used to estimate how many nucleated cells each sample contained. Sequence reads were collapsed and filtered to measure the absolute abundance of every unique TCRbeta CDR3 rearrangement. Productive Simpson clonality was computed per sample as the square root of Simpson's diversity index over productive rearrangements. Drawn from immuneACCESS, this table holds only the in-frame rearrangements with V and J called that TCRdb kept. Clones are partly lost; checked studies trace under half to an unresolved V gene and leave the rest unexplained. V and J calls and clone size are given by that table; D and trimming were obtained from the DNA. Within this sample are about 100,000 clones, with more than 70% of them counted one time only. Of the sample, roughly 13% is held by the ten largest clones.

Comments on this clone: Its antigen target is currently unknown. Base qualities were left out, and no much larger clone turns up one base away.

The chain links TRBV27 with TRBJ1-5, with 8 bases aligning to TRBD1. Input material: peripheral blood. This TCR was recovered from a human donor in a cohort sampled during active COVID-19. The CDR3 protein is CASSRDRRRPFQWPQHF. The sequenced DNA: TGTGCCAGCAGTCGGGACAGGCGTAGACCGTTCCAATGGCCCCAGCATTTT.